This is a list of T cell receptor beta chains from one sample in a study of pediatric ulcerative colitis. Repertoires were generated with immunoSEQ multiplex PCR, while TCRdb's copy carries only in-frame clones and drops some. The table includes 16,000 or so clones, just under 75% detected once. The sample taken for sequencing was gut tissue. These receptors were taken from a boy aged 10-17 years with moderate ulcerative colitis. CDR3s include the opening cysteine and the closing phenylalanine or tryptophan. The D gene is left open where the match is weak. The size entry is marked missing in some rows and otherwise reads once, few, many or a size class.

v_gene	j_gene	abundance	d_gene	CDR3nt	CDR3aa
TRBV19	TRBJ2-7	once	TRBD2	TGTGCCAGTAGTAATAGCGGGGCCTACGAGCAGTACTTC	CASSNSGAYEQYF
TRBV18	TRBJ2-7	-	TRBD2	TGTGCCAGCTCGACCGGGACTAGGCCCTACGAGCAGTACTTC	CASSTGTRPYEQYF
TRBV19	TRBJ1-5	-	-	TGTGCCAGTAGTATTGGCAGGGTTGGTCAGCCCCAGCATTTT	CASSIGRVGQPQHF
TRBV5-6	TRBJ2-3	-	-	TGTGCCAGCAGTAGGGAGTCTAGCACAGATACGCAGTATTTT	CASSRESSTDTQYF
TRBV7-6	TRBJ1-5	-	-	TGTGCCAGCAGCCCTGGCGGGGTGGGGGATCAGCCCCAGCATTTT	CASSPGGVGDQPQHF
TRBV6-1	TRBJ1-2	-	-	TGTGCCAGCAGCGACTACTATGGCTACACCTTC	CASSDYYGYTF
TRBV5-6	TRBJ2-1	-	-	TGTGCCAGCGTTAAATCCGCCGGGAATGAGCAGTTCTTC	CASVKSAGNEQFF
TRBV18	TRBJ1-5	-	TRBD1	TGTGCCAGCTCGTCCGGGACAGGGAGCCTGCCCCAGCATTTT	CASSSGTGSLPQHF
TRBV19	TRBJ1-2	-	-	TGTGCCAGTAGTATAGGAAGTCCTTTTACCTATGGCTACACCTTC	CASSIGSPFTYGYTF
TRBV5-1	TRBJ1-3	-	-	TGCGCCAGCAGACCAGAGATCGCCTCTGGAAACACCATATATTTT	CASRPEIASGNTIYF
TRBV12-5	TRBJ2-1	-	TRBD2	TGTGCTAGTGGGCGGGGGACTAGCACGCCATACAATGAGCAGTTCTTC	CASGRGTSTPYNEQFF
TRBV5-4	TRBJ1-6	-	-	TGTGCCAGCAGCTTGTGGGCCTCTTGGTCACCCCTCCACTTT	CASSLWASWSPLHF
TRBV9	TRBJ2-1	-	-	TGTGCCAGCAGCGTAGAGTTAGGGGCTTCCAATGAGCAGTTCTTC	CASSVELGASNEQFF
TRBV10-3	TRBJ1-2	-	-	TGTGCCATCAGTGAGTCTTTTGGCTTATCCTCTATTTCTGGCTACACCTTC	CAISESFGLSSISGYTF
TRBV19	TRBJ1-2	-	-	TGTGCCAGTAGGAACTATCGGACAGCTTTTGGGGACTATGGCTACACCTTC	CASRNYRTAFGDYGYTF
TRBV7-2	TRBJ2-3	-	TRBD2	TGTGCCAGCAGCTTCGGTCGCGGGGGAAGCACAGATACGCAGTATTTT	CASSFGRGGSTDTQYF
TRBV7-3	TRBJ2-6	-	TRBD1	TGTGCCAGCAGCTTACGCAACACCCGGGACAGCCGCTCTGGGGCCAACGTCCTGACTTTC	CASSLRNTRDSRSGANVLTF
TRBV1	TRBJ2-3	once	-	TGCACCAGCAGCCAAAGGGTAAGGCGGGGGCGCACAGATACGCAGTATTTT	CTSSQRVRRGRTDTQYF
TRBV6-1	TRBJ2-7	-	-	TGTGCCAGCAGTGTGGTCGGGAACGAGCAGTACTTC	CASSVVGNEQYF
TRBV5-1	TRBJ2-5	-	-	TGCGCCAGCAGCTTGGGGGGGAATGTGTGGGAGACCCAGTACTTC	CASSLGGNVWETQYF
TRBV9	TRBJ1-1	once	-	TGTGCCAGCAGCGGGCCCGAGGGTCATCATATGACTTTCTTT	CASSGPEGHHMTFF
TRBV18	TRBJ1-1	-	-	TGTGCCAGCTCCCGGGGAGCGAACACTGAAGCTTTCTTT	CASSRGANTEAFF
TRBV28	TRBJ2-3	-	TRBD2	TGTGCCAGCTCTTCCTCTCAGCGGGGGGGCACAGATACGCAGTATTTT	CASSSSQRGGTDTQYF
TRBV19	TRBJ1-2	-	-	TGTGCCAGTAGTATAGATCTCCATGGCTACACCTTC	CASSIDLHGYTF
TRBV6-5	TRBJ1-5	medium-sized	TRBD1	TGTGCCAGCGCTAGGGACAGTCCCCCTGTGGCCCAGCATTTT	CASARDSPPVAQHF
TRBV7-2	TRBJ2-1	few	TRBD1	TGTGCCAGCAGCCCCGCCGGGACAGGATCCCATGAGCAGTTCTTC	CASSPAGTGSHEQFF
TRBV30	TRBJ1-3	once	TRBD1	TGTGCCTGGAGTACAGGGGGCGCGAGGGGAAACACCATATATTTT	CAWSTGGARGNTIYF
TRBV10-2	TRBJ1-2	-	-	TGCGCCAGCAGAGGAGGGGTCTCAGCTAACTATGGCTACACCTTC	CASRGGVSANYGYTF
TRBV4-3	TRBJ2-4	-	-	TGCGCCAGCAGCCAAGATTGGGGGGACATTCAGTACTTC	CASSQDWGDIQYF